This TCR beta chain was identified during a study of beta chain features in type 1 diabetes. Without exception, sorted populations had purity beyond 95%. General study findings and limits: Although PCR might favor shorter templates, it would do so equally in patients and controls.

This clone was counted only a few times. Its cognate antigen is unknown. Investigators reverse transcribed all isolated RNA, so they sequenced expressed TCRB transcripts. TCRdb keeps only in-frame clones here, not all; method: immunoSEQ multiplex PCR. The sample yields 110,000 to 150,000 clones, roughly 9.3% seen once. This clonotype originated in a woman aged 40 to 49 in good health. The material sequenced was central memory CD4+ T cells from blood.

The CDR3 here is CASSFAGGGNSPLHF. CDR3 DNA: TGCGCCAGCAGCTTTGCCGGAGGCGGTAATTCACCCCTCCACTTT. V usage is TRBV5-1 and J usage is TRBJ1-6; D remains ambiguous. Trimming took off 2 bases at V and 6 bases at J, with 12 bases between the two ends. The CDR3 has 15 residues. The V gene's germline CDR1 is SGHRS and CDR2 YFSETQ.